This T cell receptor beta chain was documented in a study of cytomegalovirus exposure and HLA in healthy donors. Assay used: immunoSEQ multiplex PCR; TCRdb lists only in-frame clones, some missing. The sample records about 190,000 clones, 75% to 90% being singletons. The sequence was obtained from a young man in good health and CMV-seropositive. Specimen: PBMCs.

The CDR3: CASSSNDGDQPQHF. CDR3 nucleotide sequence: TGTGCCAGCAGCTCTAACGACGGGGATCAGCCCCAGCATTTT. The rearrangement uses TRBV7-9 and TRBJ1-5; D is unresolved. Germline assignment: CDR1 SEHNR and CDR2 FQNEAQ (reference sequence). V gave up 4 bases and J gave up 5 bases, with 12 bases separating them. The CDR3 has 14 amino acids. Complete variable domain (other parts from reference TRBV7-9 and TRBJ1-5): DTGVSQNPRHKITKRGQNVTFRCDPISEHNRLYWYRQTLGQGPEFLTYFQNEAQLEKSRLLSDRFSAERPKGSFSTLEIQRTEQGDSAMYLCASSSNDGDQPQHFGDGTRLSIL.